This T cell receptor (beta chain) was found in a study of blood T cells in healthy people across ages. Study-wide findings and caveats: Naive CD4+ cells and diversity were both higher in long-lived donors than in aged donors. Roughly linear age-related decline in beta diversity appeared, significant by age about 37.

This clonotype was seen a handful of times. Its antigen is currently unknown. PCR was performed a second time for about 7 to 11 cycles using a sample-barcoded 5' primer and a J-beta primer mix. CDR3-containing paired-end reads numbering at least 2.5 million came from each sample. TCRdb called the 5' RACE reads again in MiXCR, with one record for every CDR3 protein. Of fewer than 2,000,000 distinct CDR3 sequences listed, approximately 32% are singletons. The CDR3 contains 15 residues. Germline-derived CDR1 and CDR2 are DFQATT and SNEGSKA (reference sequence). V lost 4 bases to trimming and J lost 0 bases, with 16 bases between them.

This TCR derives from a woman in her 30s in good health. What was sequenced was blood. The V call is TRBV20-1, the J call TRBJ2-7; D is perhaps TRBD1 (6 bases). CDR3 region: CSATTGWGSSYEQYF. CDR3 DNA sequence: TGCAGTGCTACCACAGGGTGGGGGAGCTCCTACGAGCAGTACTTC.